The source of this TCR beta chain is a study of blood T cell repertoires in COVID-19. As for the study in general: Sites in the United States, Italy and Spain provided acute and convalescent COVID-19 samples. PBMCs, B-cell-depleted T cells, or T cells provided the cDNA or gDNA that made up the material.

In the original workflow: Scientists estimated how many nucleated cells there were by amplifying reference gene primers. TCRdb keeps only in-frame clones here, not all; method: immunoSEQ multiplex PCR. V and J calls and clone size are given by that table; D and trimming were obtained from the DNA. The sample consists of tens of thousands of clones, 70% to 90% of them appearing once. The sample taken for sequencing was peripheral blood. The receptor comes from a human donor in a cohort sampled during active COVID-19.

CDR3 in amino acids: CASVAGSYNSPLHF. In nucleotides, the CDR3 is TGTGCCAGCGTGGCCGGGAGCTATAATTCACCCCTCCACTTT. The rearrangement joins TRBV2 to TRBJ1-6, with no clear D. V lost 8 bases and J 3 bases, leaving 11 bases between the germline ends. CDR3 size: 14 residues. CDR1 SNHLY and CDR2 FYNNEI come from the germline V gene.